A selection of T cell receptor beta chains follows, all from one sample in a study of technical replicates of blood from several donors. Profiling relied on immunoSEQ multiplex PCR, and the TCRdb table lists in-frame clones only, not all of them. The data contain tens of thousands of clones, around 94% of them singletons. The sample comprised T cells isolated from PBMCs. These receptors came from a human donor in good health. CDR3s include the opening cysteine and the closing phenylalanine or tryptophan. The order of the fields is clone size, V gene, D gene, J gene, CDR3 DNA, CDR3 protein. The D gene is left open where the match is weak. Size tells how often a clone was seen (once, few, many) or the class of an expanded clone, and some rows leave it out.

size: .; V: TRBV9; D: TRBD2; J: TRBJ2-7; DNA: TGTGCCAGCAGCGTAGCGGGGGGGGCCTCCTACGAGCAGTACTTC; CDR3: CASSVAGGASYEQYF
size: .; V: TRBV4-1; D: .; J: TRBJ1-1; DNA: TGCGCCAGCAGCCATGGGGTCCTGGGAGTGAACACTGAAGCTTTCTTT; CDR3: CASSHGVLGVNTEAFF
size: .; V: TRBV19; D: TRBD1; J: TRBJ1-6; DNA: TGTGCCAGTAGTCCGTTCGGGACAGGTAATTCACCCCTCCACTTT; CDR3: CASSPFGTGNSPLHF
size: .; V: TRBV19; D: .; J: TRBJ2-7; DNA: TGTGCCAGTAGTAAAAGGCCCCGGGACTCCTTCTACGAGCAGTACTTC; CDR3: CASSKRPRDSFYEQYF
size: .; V: TRBV19; D: .; J: TRBJ1-1; DNA: TGTGCCAGTAGTATCTCATCAGGGCCTGAAGCTTTCTTT; CDR3: CASSISSGPEAFF
size: .; V: TRBV27; D: .; J: TRBJ1-5; DNA: TGTGCCAGCAGTACAGGGTACAATCAGCCCCAGCATTTT; CDR3: CASSTGYNQPQHF
size: .; V: TRBV25-1; D: .; J: TRBJ2-7; DNA: TGTGCCAGCAGCACAATCAGCGAGCAGTACTTC; CDR3: CASSTISEQYF
size: once; V: TRBV29-1; D: .; J: TRBJ2-5; DNA: TGCAGCGTTGATCCTAGGGGGGGAGAGACCCAGTACTTC; CDR3: CSVDPRGGETQYF
size: .; V: TRBV4-1; D: .; J: TRBJ2-7; DNA: TGCGCCAGCAGCCATAGACAGCCGATCAACCAAGCCTACGAGCAGTACTTC; CDR3: CASSHRQPINQAYEQYF
size: .; V: TRBV7-9; D: TRBD1; J: TRBJ2-1; DNA: TGTGCCAGCAGCTTCCTTCCGGGACAGGGGGCAGACAATGAGCAGTTCTTC; CDR3: CASSFLPGQGADNEQFF
size: once; V: TRBV11-2; D: .; J: TRBJ2-7; DNA: TGTGCCAGCAGCTTGGGGACTCGGTGGGATAAGCAGTACTTC; CDR3: CASSLGTRWDKQYF
size: .; V: TRBV11-2; D: TRBD1; J: TRBJ2-7; DNA: TGTGCCAGCAGCTTAGTTATGGGGCAGGGGGCCGAGCAGTACTTC; CDR3: CASSLVMGQGAEQYF
size: .; V: TRBV19; D: .; J: TRBJ1-3; DNA: TGTGCCAGTACCCCCCGGGCGGGGGCGTTTACTGGAAACACCATATATTTT; CDR3: CASTPRAGAFTGNTIYF
size: .; V: TRBV5-1; D: TRBD1; J: TRBJ2-5; DNA: TGCGCCAGCAGCTCGGGACAGGGAAGGGAGACCCAGTACTTC; CDR3: CASSSGQGRETQYF
size: .; V: TRBV28; D: TRBD1; J: TRBJ1-2; DNA: TGTGCCAGCAGTCGTCCCCAGGGGGATGGCTACACCTTC; CDR3: CASSRPQGDGYTF
size: .; V: TRBV7-2; D: TRBD1; J: TRBJ1-4; DNA: TGTGCCAGCTGGGACAGAACTAATGAAAAACTGTTTTTT; CDR3: CASWDRTNEKLFF
size: .; V: TRBV2; D: .; J: TRBJ1-2; DNA: TGTGCCAGGAAAGGGGAAGGGAACTATGGCTACACCTTC; CDR3: CARKGEGNYGYTF
size: .; V: TRBV10-3; D: TRBD1; J: TRBJ2-5; DNA: TGTGCCATCAACCCGGGACAGGGCAAAGAGACCCAGTACTTC; CDR3: CAINPGQGKETQYF
size: few; V: TRBV2; D: TRBD2; J: TRBJ2-4; DNA: TGTGCCAGCAGCGGGACTAGCGGGAGGTCCGGGGACATTCAGTACTTC; CDR3: CASSGTSGRSGDIQYF
size: .; V: TRBV27; D: TRBD1; J: TRBJ2-7; DNA: TGTGCCAGCAGTTCCTCGGGGACAGGGCTATCCTACGAGCAGTACTTC; CDR3: CASSSSGTGLSYEQYF
size: .; V: TRBV5-1; D: .; J: TRBJ2-1; DNA: TGCGCCAGCAGCCTTCTTGGAGTAGACAATGAGCAGTTCTTC; CDR3: CASSLLGVDNEQFF
size: .; V: TRBV5-6; D: TRBD1; J: TRBJ1-6; DNA: TGTGCCAGCAGCTTTGGGACAGGATCACCCCTCCACTTT; CDR3: CASSFGTGSPLHF
size: .; V: TRBV10-2; D: TRBD2; J: TRBJ2-5; DNA: TGCGCCAGCAGTGAGTCTGCGGGAGGGAGCGAGACCCAGTACTTC; CDR3: CASSESAGGSETQYF
size: once; V: TRBV5-4; D: .; J: TRBJ1-2; DNA: TGTGCCAGCAGCTTTACAGGGTTGGCAAGTAGTCACTTC; CDR3: CASSFTGLASSHF
size: .; V: TRBV7-9; D: .; J: TRBJ1-2; DNA: TGTGCCAGCAGCTTAAATCTCTATGGCTACACCTTC; CDR3: CASSLNLYGYTF
size: .; V: TRBV6-5; D: TRBD1; J: TRBJ1-3; DNA: TGTGCCAGCAGTTCCCGGGACAGGGGATGGAACACCATATATTTT; CDR3: CASSSRDRGWNTIYF
size: .; V: TRBV5-1; D: TRBD2; J: TRBJ2-3; DNA: TGCGCCAGCAGATTGGGACTAGCGGGATTGGGCACAGATACGCAGTATTTT; CDR3: CASRLGLAGLGTDTQYF
size: .; V: TRBV7-9; D: TRBD2; J: TRBJ2-5; DNA: TGTGCCAGCAGCCCCCGACTAGCGGACGAAGAGACCCAGTACTTC; CDR3: CASSPRLADEETQYF
size: .; V: TRBV29-1; D: TRBD2; J: TRBJ2-1; DNA: TGCAGCGTTGAAGACGGGGCAGGTCGTTGGCGGGGGGCAAAGTACAATGAGCAGTTCTTC; CDR3: CSVEDGAGRWRGAKYNEQFF
size: .; V: TRBV20-1; D: .; J: TRBJ2-1; DNA: TGCAGTGCTAGCAGGGTTTGGGAGCAGTTCTTC; CDR3: CSASRVWEQFF
size: once; V: TRBV9; D: .; J: TRBJ2-7; DNA: TGTGCCAGCAGCCTTGAACCGGACTCGTACGAGCAGTACTTC; CDR3: CASSLEPDSYEQYF
size: .; V: TRBV5-1; D: .; J: TRBJ2-3; DNA: TGCGCCAGCAGCTTCGGACAGCTCACAGATACGCAGTATTTT; CDR3: CASSFGQLTDTQYF
size: .; V: TRBV5-1; D: TRBD2; J: TRBJ2-7; DNA: TGCGCCAGCGGGGGACTAGCGGGATCGGGTCGGAGATACGAGCAGTACTTC; CDR3: CASGGLAGSGRRYEQYF
size: .; V: TRBV10-1; D: .; J: TRBJ1-1; DNA: TGCGCCAGCAGTGAAATGGGTGCCGGGGAAGCTTTCTTT; CDR3: CASSEMGAGEAFF
size: .; V: TRBV7-9; D: .; J: TRBJ2-1; DNA: TGTGCCAGCAGCTTAGTCGGGGGAGTGGCTTTTAATGAGCAGTTCTTC; CDR3: CASSLVGGVAFNEQFF
size: .; V: TRBV6-1; D: .; J: TRBJ2-7; DNA: TGTGCCAGCAGTGAATACCCGACAGGTCTCTACGGGCAGTACTTC; CDR3: CASSEYPTGLYGQYF
size: .; V: TRBV25-1; D: TRBD2; J: TRBJ2-1; DNA: TGTGCCAGCACTAGAGGACCCGGGACTAGCGAGGCAAACAATGAGCAGTTCTTC; CDR3: CASTRGPGTSEANNEQFF
size: once; V: TRBV27; D: TRBD1; J: TRBJ1-2; DNA: TGTGCCAGCAGCCTTGGGACAGGGAACTATGGCTACACCTTC; CDR3: CASSLGTGNYGYTF
size: .; V: TRBV5-4; D: TRBD1; J: TRBJ1-2; DNA: TGTGCCAGCAGAGCAGGGGGCGCCTATGGCTACACCTTC; CDR3: CASRAGGAYGYTF
size: .; V: TRBV6-1; D: .; J: TRBJ1-1; DNA: TGTGCCAGCATCTGGGGGGGGAACACTGAAGCTTTCTTT; CDR3: CASIWGGNTEAFF
size: .; V: TRBV27; D: .; J: TRBJ2-7; DNA: TGTGCCAGCCGCCGCGTGAGCGTCGACGAGCAGTACTTC; CDR3: CASRRVSVDEQYF
size: .; V: TRBV7-6; D: TRBD2; J: TRBJ2-2; DNA: TGTGCCAGCAGAGGACTAGCGGGGAACACCGGGGAGCTGTTTTTT; CDR3: CASRGLAGNTGELFF
size: .; V: TRBV15; D: .; J: TRBJ1-5; DNA: TGTGCCTCCGCTTCCGCGGGAGGTCAGCCCCAGCATTTT; CDR3: CASASAGGQPQHF
size: .; V: TRBV6-1; D: .; J: TRBJ1-2; DNA: TGTGCCAGCGCCCGGGGTCAGGACTATGGCTACACCTTC; CDR3: CASARGQDYGYTF
size: .; V: TRBV5-5; D: TRBD2; J: TRBJ2-7; DNA: TGTGCCAGCAGCTTGGTAGCGGGGGGTGAGCAGTACTTC; CDR3: CASSLVAGGEQYF
size: .; V: TRBV5-1; D: .; J: TRBJ1-3; DNA: TGCGCCAGCAGCAAGGTGGAGAGCAGAAACACCATATATTTT; CDR3: CASSKVESRNTIYF
size: .; V: TRBV6-4; D: .; J: TRBJ1-5; DNA: TGTGCCAGCAGTGAGACAGACAATCAGCCCCAGCATTTT; CDR3: CASSETDNQPQHF
size: .; V: TRBV28; D: .; J: TRBJ1-2; DNA: TGTGCCAGCAGCGTAGGAAGAGGAGGTTATGGCTACACCTTC; CDR3: CASSVGRGGYGYTF
size: .; V: TRBV7-9; D: .; J: TRBJ1-2; DNA: TGTGCCAGCAGCTTAGTAGGGTCGGGATATGGCTACACCTTC; CDR3: CASSLVGSGYGYTF
size: .; V: TRBV5-1; D: .; J: TRBJ2-1; DNA: TGCGCCAGCAGCTTGGCGAGCTCCTACAATGAGCAGTTCTTC; CDR3: CASSLASSYNEQFF
size: .; V: TRBV6-5; D: TRBD2; J: TRBJ2-7; DNA: TGTGCCAGCTCGGGACTAGCGGTCTACGAGCAGTACTTC; CDR3: CASSGLAVYEQYF
size: .; V: TRBV2; D: TRBD2; J: TRBJ2-7; DNA: TGTGCCAGCACCGGAAAGCGGGAGGCCCTACCTTGGACCTACGAGCAGTACTTC; CDR3: CASTGKREALPWTYEQYF
size: .; V: TRBV7-9; D: .; J: TRBJ1-1; DNA: TGTGCCAGCAGCCCTCCCCCGGGGACTGAAGCTTTCTTT; CDR3: CASSPPPGTEAFF